The 15 T cell receptor beta chains below all came from one sample that was sequenced in a study of blood T cell repertoires in COVID-19. Generated by immunoSEQ multiplex PCR, the TCRdb table keeps only in-frame clones and is missing some. The sample records tens of thousands of clones, 85% to 90% being singletons. Sequenced sample: PBMCs or T cells enriched from blood (not recorded which). These receptors all stem from a woman aged 40-49 years who had recovered from COVID-19.

The rearrangement links TRBV19 to TRBJ1-3, with 9 bases that match TRBD1. The ends lost 4 bases at V and 0 bases at J; junction bases unmatched: 4. Germline values: CDR1 LNHDA, CDR2 SQIVND (reference sequence). The CDR3 is 16 amino acids. The DNA of the CDR3 is TGTGCCAGTAGTACTACAGGGGGCGGCTCTGGAAACACCATATATTTT. Translation gives CASSTTGGGSGNTIYF.

In this sample, this clone turned up a few times. CDR3 in DNA: TGTGCCAGCAGTGAAGACAGGGCAGGGAATCAGCCCCAGCATTTT. It codes for CASSEDRAGNQPQHF. The J gene is TRBJ1-5, the V gene TRBV2; TRBD1 is a possible D gene (6 bases). CDR3 length: 15 residues. The V end was cut by 1 base, the J end by 4 bases, with 11 bases between. Germline V gives CDR1 SNHLY, CDR2 FYNNEI.

The J gene is TRBJ1-1, the V gene TRBV5-1; TRBD1 is a possible D gene (5 bases). From germline, CDR1 is SGHRS and CDR2 YFSETQ. The V gene lost 10 bases and the J gene lost 0 bases, with 19 bases spanning the gap. This CDR3 has 15 residues. CDR3 region: CASRTFEEMNTEAFF. The CDR3 region has the DNA TGCGCCTCACGGACATTCGAGGAGATGAACACTGAAGCTTTCTTT.

The chain uses TRBV5-8 and TRBJ2-1; TRBD2 matches 15 bases. Looked up from germline, CDR1 is SGHTS and CDR2 is YDEGEE. The CDR3 has 20 residues. V lost 3 bases to trimming and J lost 3 bases; unmatched junction nucleotides: 13. CDR3 region: CASSSQRIWGLAGGYNEQFF. CDR3 in DNA: TGTGCCAGCAGCTCCCAACGCATATGGGGACTAGCGGGGGGCTACAATGAGCAGTTCTTC.

The chain is built from TRBV5-1 and TRBJ1-4; TRBD1 is a possible D gene (5 bases). CDR3 length equals 15 residues. Trimming took off 0 bases at V and 8 bases at J, with 14 bases between the two ends. CDR1 and CDR2 from the germline V gene are SGHRS and YFSETQ. CDR3 sequence (DNA): TGCGCCAGCAGCTTGGCCGGGACTGATCGGGAAAAACTGTTTTTT. Amino acid sequence: CASSLAGTDREKLFF.

CDR3 bases: TGTGCCAGCAGCTTACCAACCGGGACTGCGGCCTCACCCCTCCACTTT. Its protein is CASSLPTGTAASPLHF. The chain couples TRBV11-2 to TRBJ1-6, with D tentatively TRBD1 (5 bases). Trimming cost V 2 bases and J 10 bases, with 18 bases left between them. The CDR3 runs 16 residues. Per germline, CDR1 SGHAT and CDR2 FQNNGV.

The chain links TRBV10-3 to TRBJ1-1; 7 bases are a match to TRBD1. The CDR3 is 14 residues long. The ends lost 7 bases at V and 0 bases at J; junction bases unmatched: 5. Germline V gene data show CDR1 as ENHRY and CDR2 as SYGVKD. In DNA, the CDR3 is TGTGCCATCAAGGCAGGGGGTATGAACACTGAAGCTTTCTTT. Translation gives CAIKAGGMNTEAFF.

The genes are TRBV15 and TRBJ2-1; D may be TRBD2 (6 bases). Per germline, CDR1 LNHNV and CDR2 YYDKDF (reference sequence). V lost 2 bases and J 5 bases, leaving 13 bases between the germline ends. The CDR3 runs 15 residues. The DNA of the CDR3 is TGTGCCACCAGCAGACCAGGCGGCGGGGACAATGAGCAGTTCTTC. Protein: CATSRPGGGDNEQFF.

The CDR3 DNA is TGTGCCAGCAGCCAAGATGCAGGGGGCGCGTTTGGCTACACCTTC. Protein: CASSQDAGGAFGYTF. The genes are TRBV3-1 (or the pseudogene TRBV3-2) and TRBJ1-2, with TRBD1 matching over 8 bases. The CDR3 runs 15 residues. Trimming took 0 bases from V and 7 from J; bases not matched to a gene: 7. The germline V gene encodes CDR1 LGHDT and CDR2 YNNKEL (reference sequence).

The chain is built from TRBV18 and TRBJ1-1, with TRBD1 matching 7 bases. This CDR3 is 15 amino acids long. The germline V gene has CDR1 KGHSH and CDR2 LQKENI. V was pared by 1 base and J by 1 base, with 3 bases of the junction left unmatched. CDR3 amino acids: CASSPLGQSNTEAFF. The CDR3 DNA is TGTGCCAGCTCACCACTGGGACAGTCGAACACTGAAGCTTTCTTT.

The chain recombines TRBV11-3 with TRBJ2-1; perhaps TRBD2 as D (6 bases). Trimming removed 4 bases at V and 10 bases at J, with 17 bases between. The germline CDR1 and CDR2 sequences are SGHNT and YENEEA. The CDR3 is made up of 14 amino acids. The CDR3, as DNA: TGTGCCAGCAGCTCCGGGACTGACCTCTGGGAGCAGTTCTTC. Translating gives CASSSGTDLWEQFF.

The chain is built from TRBV2 and TRBJ1-2, with a weak D call TRBD1 (5 bases). Between the trimmed V and J ends, which lost 8 bases and 4 bases, there was a span of 20 bases. Germline V lookup: CDR1 SNHLY, CDR2 FYNNEI. This CDR3 comprises 15 residues. The CDR3 DNA follows: TGTGCCAGCGCAGTAGGGGAACAAGTTGGCTATGGCTACACCTTC. Translating gives CASAVGEQVGYGYTF.

The rearrangement links TRBV5-4 to TRBJ1-2, with 11 bases identical to TRBD1. Trimming removed 3 bases from V and 3 bases from J; junction bases left unmatched: 1. Germline assignment: CDR1 SGHNT and CDR2 YYREEE (reference sequence). The CDR3 spans 14 residues. The CDR3 region is CASSWTGGDYGYTF. The DNA of the CDR3 is TGTGCCAGCAGCTGGACAGGGGGCGACTATGGCTACACCTTC.

CDR3 loop: CASSQSRDREYTDTQYF. CDR3 nucleotides: TGCGCCAGCAGCCAATCCCGGGACAGAGAATACACAGATACGCAGTATTTT. The chain links TRBV4-1 to TRBJ2-3; 7 nucleotides line up with TRBD1. Germline V CDR1 and CDR2: MGHRA, YSYEKL. The CDR3 has 17 residues. J was trimmed by 2 bases and V by 2 bases; bases with no gene match: 10.

This CDR3 reads CASRFQDFTEAFF. The CDR3 DNA reads TGTGCCAGCAGATTTCAGGATTTCACTGAAGCTTTCTTT. V and J are TRBV12-3 or TRBV12-4 and TRBJ1-1; D is ambiguous. The CDR3 extends over 13 amino acids. V lost 6 bases, J lost 4 bases, and 12 bases lay in between.